This T cell receptor (beta chain) is drawn from a study of a mutant IDH1 vaccine in newly diagnosed glioma. V gave up 6 bases and J gave up 2 bases; unmatched junction bases: 7. From germline, CDR1 is MDHEN and CDR2 SYDVKM. This CDR3 spans 15 amino acids. Data came from immunoSEQ multiplex PCR; TCRdb stores just in-frame clones and leaves some out. The repertoire consists of roughly 51,000 clones, with 86% occurring once and the leading ten covering about 2.2%. Time point reported: baseline, week 1 (first vaccination visit). Described treatment: pre-vaccination baseline after standard-of-care therapy.

The gene calls are TRBV28 and TRBJ1-5, with TRBD1 identical over 7 bases. The sequenced sample was PBMCs, obtained from a glioma patient treated with radiotherapy, temozolomide or both. This receptor was obtained from a man aged 35 to 55 with glioma. CDR3 sequence (DNA): TGTGCCAGCAGCTCGTACGGACAGGGCAATCAGCCCCAGCATTTT. Residues: CASSSYGQGNQPQHF.